This TCR beta chain derives from a study of T cells after yellow fever vaccination. This clonotype was found a few times. Germline loops: CDR1 GTSNPN, CDR2 SVGIG (reference sequence). J lost 2 bases, V lost 6 bases, and 8 bases had no gene match. The length of the CDR3 is 14 residues. One entry per CDR3 protein results from TCRdb running MiXCR on the 5' RACE reads. Of roughly 310,000 distinct CDR3 sequences in the sample, approximately 3.9% were seen once. Source: PBMCs, taken on the day of the yellow fever booster vaccination. The chain combines TRBV30 with TRBJ2-3; TRBD1 aligns across 7 bases. This clonotype was obtained from a man aged 18-30 years who received the YFV17D yellow fever vaccine. The CDR3 here is CACPRDSFTDTQYF. Written as DNA, the CDR3 is TGTGCCTGTCCACGGGACAGTTTCACAGATACGCAGTATTTT.